The text below deals with one TCR beta chain. Per the authors' pipeline: Estimated nucleated cell counts came from reference gene primer amplification. TCRdb's table, derived via immunoSEQ multiplex PCR, lists solely in-frame clones and lacks some. V and J calls and clone size follow that table, whereas D and trimming were derived from the DNA. The sample has some 140,000 clones, approximately 88% seen once. The data derive from a study of blood T cell repertoires in COVID-19. As for the study in general: Samples representing acute and convalescent COVID-19 were sourced from the United States, Italy and Spain. T cells, B-cell-depleted T cells, or PBMCs supplied cDNA or gDNA.

Sample: peripheral blood. This clonotype was obtained from a woman older than 75 with acute or convalescent COVID-19.

The CDR3 sequence: CASRQDMNTEAFF. As DNA, the CDR3 is TGTGCCAGTAGACAGGACATGAACACTGAAGCTTTCTTT. This chain links TRBV19 with TRBJ1-1; tentatively, D is TRBD1 (5 bases). Germline V gives CDR1 LNHDA, CDR2 SQIVND (reference sequence). V lost 6 bases and J 0 bases, leaving 8 bases between the germline ends. The CDR3 contains 13 residues.